Following are 26 T cell receptor beta chains from one sample sequenced in a study of STAT3 mutations in large granular lymphocyte leukemia. The assay was immunoSEQ multiplex PCR, and TCRdb's table has in-frame clones only and misses some. The profile shows roughly 29,000 clones, around 80% of them singletons. Broader study findings: Every T-LGLL patient had at least one immunodominant TCRbeta clonotype.

Their antigens are not known. Sequencing was performed on peripheral blood mononuclear cells. The receptors originated from a woman between 45 and 65 years old with T-cell large granular lymphocyte leukemia. Some clones in this sample may be carry-over from other donors' samples.

The chain is built from TRBV5-1 and TRBJ2-3; no firm D call. CDR3 length equals 13 residues. CDR1 and CDR2 (germline): SGHRS, YFSETQ. Trimming stripped 2 bases from V and 4 bases from J, with 8 bases between. CDR3 protein: CASSLSLSDTQYF. The CDR3 nucleotides are TGCGCCAGCAGCTTAAGCCTGTCAGATACGCAGTATTTT.

The rearrangement joins TRBV7-9 to TRBJ2-3; a possible D gene is TRBD1 (6 bases). Germline CDR1 SEHNR, CDR2 FQNEAQ (reference sequence). V was shortened by 4 bases and J by 3 bases, with 11 bases between the two germline ends. The CDR3 is made up of 14 amino acids. CDR3 nucleotide sequence: TGTGCCAGCAGCTCCCGACAGGCTACAGATACGCAGTATTTT. Translating it yields CASSSRQATDTQYF.

The chain couples TRBV25-1 to TRBJ2-1; tentatively, D is TRBD1 or TRBD2 (5 bases each). The CDR3 spans 11 residues. The germline V gene encodes CDR1 MGHDK and CDR2 SYGVNS. The germline V and J ends were trimmed by 4 bases and 12 bases, with 10 bases remaining between them. The CDR3 sequence: CASSGDRGQFF. The CDR3 coding sequence is TGTGCCAGCAGTGGGGACCGAGGGCAGTTCTTC.

This chain links TRBV29-1 with TRBJ2-7; 8 bases align to TRBD1. Germline V gives CDR1 SQVTM, CDR2 ANQGSEA. The CDR3 has 13 residues. V lost 4 bases and J lost 4; bases outside the gene matches: 6. The CDR3 bases are TGCAGCGTTGGAGGGGGACAGGTTTACGAGCAGTACTTC. This codes for CSVGGGQVYEQYF.

This clone was seen a few times. The chain couples TRBV19 to TRBJ2-2; D possibly corresponds to TRBD2 (6 bases). The CDR3 is made up of 14 amino acids. Trimming pared 7 bases from V and 6 bases from J, leaving 15 bases between. Germline V gene sequence: CDR1 LNHDA, CDR2 SQIVND (reference sequence). The CDR3 DNA reads TGTGCCAGTAATACGAGGGAGGCGTCCGGGGAGCTGTTTTTT. This translates into CASNTREASGELFF. The full variable domain, its missing parts supplied by reference TRBV19 and TRBJ2-2, is DGGITQSPKYLFRKEGQNVTLSCEQNLNHDAMYWYRQDPGQGLRLIYYSQIVNDFQKGDIAEGYSVSREKKESFPLTVTSAQKNPTAFYLCASNTREASGELFFGEGSRLTVL.

J is TRBJ2-5 and V is TRBV5-1, with D uncertain. Looked up from germline, CDR1 is SGHRS and CDR2 is YFSETQ. The CDR3 is 14 residues long. The V and J ends lost 4 bases and 5 bases respectively, with 15 bases between them. The CDR3 reads CASSPRTRRETQYF. CDR3 nucleotide sequence: TGCGCCAGCAGCCCTCGGACCCGTCGGGAGACCCAGTACTTC.

J is TRBJ2-7 and V is TRBV18, with TRBD1 matching over 7 bases. The CDR3 has 15 amino acids. Losses at the gene ends were 1 base for V and 2 bases for J; bases not matched to a gene: 5. The V gene's germline CDR1 is KGHSH and CDR2 LQKENI. Here the CDR3 reads CASSPRTGLTYEQYF. CDR3 DNA sequence: TGTGCCAGCTCACCACGGACAGGATTGACCTACGAGCAGTACTTC. The full variable domain, its missing parts supplied by reference TRBV18 and TRBJ2-7, is NAGVMQNPRHLVRRRGQEARLRCSPMKGHSHVYWYRQLPEEGLKFMVYLQKENIIDESGMPKERFSAEFPKEGPSILRIQQVVRGDSAAYFCASSPRTGLTYEQYFGPGTRLTVT.

This chain connects TRBV30 to TRBJ2-7; D gene uncertain. Germline lookup yields CDR1 GTSNPN and CDR2 SVGIG (reference sequence). Trimming removed 3 bases from V and 0 bases from J, with 12 bases in between. This CDR3 has 14 amino acids. The DNA for the CDR3 is TGTGCCTGGAGGGCCGTACGACGCTCCTACGAGCAGTACTTC. It translates to CAWRAVRRSYEQYF.

The chain couples TRBV29-1 to TRBJ2-3, with D perhaps matching TRBD1 or TRBD2 (6 bases each). This CDR3 comprises 15 residues. CDR1 and CDR2 (germline): SQVTM, ANQGSEA. Trimming shortened V by 3 bases and J by 4 bases, and 17 bases separated the two germline ends. CDR3 protein: CSVEGTGEGADTQYF. The CDR3 DNA reads TGCAGCGTTGAGGGGACGGGAGAGGGGGCAGATACGCAGTATTTT.

CDR3 loop: CASSLIAGGMETQYF. CDR3 nucleotides: TGTGCCAGCTCACTCATAGCGGGAGGGATGGAGACCCAGTACTTC. The chain has TRBV18 and TRBJ2-5; 11 bases are shared with TRBD2. The CDR3 consists of 15 residues. CDR1 and CDR2 (germline): KGHSH, LQKENI. Unmatched junction bases numbered 6, after V lost 4 bases and J lost 5 bases. Drawing the rest from reference TRBV18 and TRBJ2-5, the complete variable domain is NAGVMQNPRHLVRRRGQEARLRCSPMKGHSHVYWYRQLPEEGLKFMVYLQKENIIDESGMPKERFSAEFPKEGPSILRIQQVVRGDSAAYFCASSLIAGGMETQYFGPGTRLLVL.

This sequence joins TRBV6-1 and TRBJ1-2; 7 positions agree with TRBD1. Germline CDR1 reads MNHNS; CDR2 reads SASEGT. V trimming: 4 bases; J trimming: 5 bases; junction bases outside the gene matches: 13. The CDR3 contains 16 residues. DNA for the CDR3: TGTGCCAGCAGTGTTGGCCGGGACAGTGCTTCTTATGGCTACACCTTC. Encoded protein: CASSVGRDSASYGYTF.

This clone was counted only a few times. The genes are TRBV10-3 and TRBJ2-7; a possible D gene is TRBD1 (5 bases). Germline V lookup: CDR1 ENHRY, CDR2 SYGVKD. This CDR3 spans 13 amino acids. The V gene lost 0 bases and the J gene lost 12 bases, with 15 bases spanning the gap. Here the CDR3 DNA reads TGTGCCATCAGTGAGTCCGACAGTCCTAGACCGTACTTC. Residues: CAISESDSPRPYF.

V gene TRBV4-3 combines with J gene TRBJ2-3; TRBD1 aligns across 7 bases. Germline V gene sequence: CDR1 LGHNA, CDR2 YSLEER. Trimming removed 0 bases from V and 3 bases from J; junction bases left unmatched: 9. CDR3 length: 17 residues. The CDR3 protein is CASSQEVEGGETDTQYF. CDR3 nucleotide sequence: TGCGCCAGCAGCCAAGAAGTTGAAGGGGGCGAGACAGATACGCAGTATTTT.

The V and J genes are TRBV18 and TRBJ2-7; 9 bases match TRBD2. The CDR3 runs to 18 residues. Germline V gene data show CDR1 as KGHSH and CDR2 as LQKENI. After removal of 0 bases from V and 0 bases from J, the junction contained 9 bases not matched to a gene. CDR3 in DNA: TGTGCCAGCTCACCACCCGGGCTAGCGGGATCGAGCTCCTACGAGCAGTACTTC. Its protein is CASSPPGLAGSSSYEQYF.

This chain connects TRBV18 to TRBJ2-2, with 8 bases aligning to TRBD1. With 2 bases clipped from V and 4 bases from J, the junction kept 3 bases outside the gene matches. Germline assignment: CDR1 KGHSH and CDR2 LQKENI. CDR3 length: 15 residues. The CDR3 loop is CASSPTGGSTGELFF. CDR3 nucleotides: TGTGCCAGCTCACCAACAGGGGGGAGCACCGGGGAGCTGTTTTTT.

CDR3 in amino acids: CASSPPTPGKRGTLHNEQFF. CDR3 DNA sequence: TGTGCCAGCTCACCACCGACCCCGGGTAAGCGGGGGACGCTCCACAATGAGCAGTTCTTC. The chain recombines TRBV18 with TRBJ2-1, with 8 bases aligning to TRBD2. Germline CDR1 and CDR2: KGHSH and LQKENI. The J segment lost 5 bases and the V segment lost 0 bases, leaving 18 bases of the junction unmatched. The CDR3 has 20 amino acids.

V and J are TRBV19 and TRBJ2-3; D is undetermined. The germline V gene encodes CDR1 LNHDA and CDR2 SQIVND (reference sequence). The CDR3 length is 13 residues. The germline V and J ends were trimmed by 5 bases and 6 bases, with 12 bases remaining between them. CDR3 region: CASSHLRSDTQYF. CDR3 DNA: TGTGCCAGTAGTCATTTAAGGTCGGATACGCAGTATTTT.

This clone was detected a few times. The rearrangement links TRBV2 to TRBJ2-7, with TRBD1 matching over 8 bases. The germline gives CDR1 SNHLY, CDR2 FYNNEI. Trimming removed 4 bases from V and 9 bases from J; junction bases left unmatched: 2. CDR3 length: 11 amino acids. The CDR3 region is CASSGTGWQYF. The CDR3 DNA reads TGTGCCAGCAGTGGGACAGGGTGGCAGTACTTC. The full variable domain, its missing parts supplied by reference TRBV2 and TRBJ2-7, is EPEVTQTPSHQVTQMGQEVILRCVPISNHLYFYWYRQILGQKVEFLVSFYNNEISEKSEIFDDQFSVERPDGSNFTLKIRSTKLEDSAMYFCASSGTGWQYFGPGTRLTVT.

This clone was picked up a small number of times. J is TRBJ1-2 and V is TRBV6-5; 9 positions match TRBD1. The CDR3 length is 14 residues. V gave up 5 bases and J gave up 9 bases; unmatched junction bases: 10. CDR1 and CDR2 from the germline V gene are MNHEY and SVGAGI. CDR3: CASSPPGQGGRYTF. CDR3 nucleotide sequence: TGTGCCAGCAGTCCTCCGGGACAGGGTGGGCGCTACACCTTC.

By frequency in the sample, this clone is medium-sized (0.01 to 0.1%). This sequence joins TRBV4-3 and TRBJ2-2; no reliable D call. Per the germline V gene, CDR1 is LGHNA and CDR2 is YSLEER. This CDR3 has 16 residues. V dropped 0 bases and J dropped 1 base, with 9 bases sitting between them. CDR3 sequence: CASSQELTLNTGELFF. Here the CDR3 DNA reads TGCGCCAGCAGCCAAGAACTGACACTGAACACCGGGGAGCTGTTTTTT.

This clone was observed a single time. V is TRBV4-1 and J is TRBJ1-2; TRBD1 might be the D (5 bases). With 0 bases removed from V and 8 bases from J, the gap between germline ends came to 13 bases. Per the germline V gene, CDR1 is MGHRA and CDR2 is YSYEKL. The CDR3 totals 14 residues. CDR3 protein: CASSQDGPTGGYTF. CDR3 nucleotide sequence: TGCGCCAGCAGCCAAGATGGCCCAACAGGAGGCTACACCTTC.

The chain carries TRBV27 and TRBJ1-4; D call uncertain. Germline V CDR1 and CDR2: MNHEY, SMNVEV (reference sequence). V gave up 7 bases and J gave up 8 bases, with 17 bases separating them. This CDR3 contains 14 residues. CDR3 amino acids: CASKRSGGREKLFF. DNA for the CDR3: TGTGCCAGCAAACGCTCAGGAGGAAGGGAAAAACTGTTTTTT.

This clone was counted only a few times. V gene TRBV2 combines with J gene TRBJ1-5; tentatively, D is TRBD1 (5 bases). The CDR3 covers 12 residues. Germline CDR1 SNHLY, CDR2 FYNNEI. Between the trimmed V and J ends, which lost 8 bases and 3 bases, there was a span of 8 bases. As DNA, the CDR3 is TGTGCCAGCCAGGGTCCCAATCAGCCCCAGCATTTT. It is translated as CASQGPNQPQHF.

This sequence joins TRBV7-9 and TRBJ2-3; TRBD2 matches at 8 bases. CDR1 SEHNR and CDR2 FQNEAQ come from the germline V gene (reference sequence). With 1 base clipped from V and 14 bases from J, the junction kept 14 bases outside the gene matches. The CDR3 sequence is 15 residues long. CDR3 protein: CASSLGASGLSPTYF. DNA for the CDR3: TGTGCCAGCAGCTTAGGGGCTAGCGGGCTCTCACCGACGTATTTT.

The chain couples TRBV5-1 to TRBJ2-2; 9 bases are a match to TRBD1. Per the germline V gene, CDR1 is SGHRS and CDR2 is YFSETQ. There are 16 residues in the CDR3. V dropped 4 bases and J dropped 0; count of bases not matched to a gene: 4. DNA for the CDR3: TGCGCCAGCAGCATTAGGACAGGGGCGAACACCGGGGAGCTGTTTTTT. This gives the protein CASSIRTGANTGELFF.

This clone was seen once. The chain links TRBV5-4 to TRBJ2-7; 9 positions match TRBD1. Germline CDR1 and CDR2: SGHNT and YYREEE (reference sequence). This CDR3 has 14 amino acids. Trimming took 3 bases from V and 2 from J; bases not matched to a gene: 3. CDR3 nucleotides: TGTGCCAGCAGCTCGCGGGACAGGGCCTACGAGCAGTACTTC. This codes for CASSSRDRAYEQYF.